This is a list of T cell receptor beta chains from one sample in a study of blood T cell repertoires in COVID-19. The data were produced by immunoSEQ multiplex PCR, yet TCRdb's version contains in-frame clones alone and is incomplete. In the table there are hundreds of thousands of clones, approximately 80% of which are singletons. The sample was peripheral blood. These receptors originate from a woman aged 45-65 years with acute or convalescent COVID-19. Both conserved end residues are part of each CDR3. The order of the fields is J gene, V gene, D gene, clone size, CDR3 protein, CDR3 DNA. The D gene is left open where the match is weak. Size values are once, few and many counts, or a class for expanded clones, and some rows have none.

TRBJ1-3	TRBV6-5	NA	NA	CASRATHSGNTIYF	TGTGCCAGCAGGGCGACACACTCTGGAAACACCATATATTTT
TRBJ2-1	TRBV25-1	NA	NA	CASSNNEQFF	TGTGCCAGCAGCAACAATGAGCAGTTCTTC
TRBJ1-5	TRBV6-5	NA	NA	CASNRGVLNQPQHF	TGTGCCAGCAATCGGGGGGTGCTCAATCAGCCCCAGCATTTT
TRBJ2-1	TRBV5-1	NA	NA	CASSLASDPYNEQFF	TGCGCCAGCAGCTTGGCTAGCGACCCCTACAATGAGCAGTTCTTC
TRBJ2-2	TRBV24-1	NA	NA	CATSDWGVDTGELFF	TGTGCCACCAGTGATTGGGGGGTGGACACCGGGGAGCTGTTTTTT
TRBJ2-1	TRBV7-2	TRBD1	NA	CASSFAGTGIGDEQFF	TGTGCCAGCAGCTTCGCCGGGACAGGGATCGGGGATGAGCAGTTCTTC
TRBJ1-1	TRBV2	TRBD1	few	CASRTGTPGVAFF	TGTGCCAGCAGGACAGGGACACCGGGGGTGGCTTTCTTT
TRBJ2-5	TRBV9	NA	NA	CASSTGLKETQYF	TGTGCCAGCAGCACGGGACTTAAAGAGACCCAGTACTTC
TRBJ2-7	TRBV5-4	TRBD2	NA	CASSLMSGGSRDYEQYF	TGTGCCAGCAGCTTGATGAGCGGGGGGTCAAGAGATTACGAGCAGTACTTC
TRBJ2-5	TRBV19	NA	NA	CASSPSGGAQETQYF	TGTGCCAGTAGTCCGTCCGGCGGGGCCCAAGAGACCCAGTACTTC
TRBJ1-2	TRBV7-8	NA	NA	CASSAPAGGVGYTF	TGTGCCAGCAGCGCACCAGCAGGAGGAGTGGGCTACACCTTC
TRBJ2-2	TRBV18	TRBD1	NA	CASSPPGGPGGGTGELFF	TGTGCCAGCTCACCACCGGGGGGTCCAGGGGGCGGCACCGGGGAGCTGTTTTTT
TRBJ2-7	TRBV2	NA	NA	CASETRRTYEQYF	TGTGCCAGCGAGACTAGACGAACCTACGAGCAGTACTTC
TRBJ1-2	TRBV19	TRBD1	NA	CASRGDSSANYGYTF	TGTGCCAGTAGGGGGGACAGCTCAGCTAACTATGGCTACACCTTC